This T cell receptor beta chain was obtained from a study of cytomegalovirus exposure and HLA in healthy donors. PCR primers comprised 60 Vbeta and 13 Jbeta primers. Sequenced by immunoSEQ multiplex PCR; TCRdb stores in-frame clones only, minus some. The sample lists about 160,000 clones; 60% to 85% were seen once. The CDR3 contains 14 residues. CDR1 and CDR2 from the germline V gene are MNHEY and SVGAGI. V was cut by 8 bases and J by 1 base, with 12 bases left in between. Sample: PBMCs. The chain has TRBV6-5 and TRBJ1-5; maybe TRBD1 (5 bases). This sequence was found in a male donor in good health and CMV-seropositive. The chain's CDR3 is CASGFRGSNQPQHF. The DNA for the CDR3 is TGTGCCAGCGGTTTTAGGGGAAGCAATCAGCCCCAGCATTTT.